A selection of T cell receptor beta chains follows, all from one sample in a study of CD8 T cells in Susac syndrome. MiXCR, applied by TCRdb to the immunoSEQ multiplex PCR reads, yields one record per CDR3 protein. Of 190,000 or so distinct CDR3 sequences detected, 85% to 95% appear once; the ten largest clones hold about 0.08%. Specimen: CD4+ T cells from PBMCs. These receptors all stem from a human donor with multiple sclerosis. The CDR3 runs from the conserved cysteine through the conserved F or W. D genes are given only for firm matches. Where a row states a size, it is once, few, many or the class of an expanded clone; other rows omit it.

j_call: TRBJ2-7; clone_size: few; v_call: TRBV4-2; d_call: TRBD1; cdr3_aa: CASSQPGQGYEQYF; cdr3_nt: TGTGCCAGCAGCCAGCCGGGACAGGGATACGAGCAGTACTTC
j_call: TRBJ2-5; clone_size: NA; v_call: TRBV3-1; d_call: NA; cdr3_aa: CASSQDLWDTLGETQYF; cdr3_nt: TGTGCCAGCAGCCAAGATCTTTGGGATACCCTGGGAGAGACCCAGTACTTC
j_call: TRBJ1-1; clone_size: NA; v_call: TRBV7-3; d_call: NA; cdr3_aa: CASSGQGPGTEAFF; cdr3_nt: TGTGCCAGCAGCGGCCAGGGTCCAGGAACTGAAGCTTTCTTT
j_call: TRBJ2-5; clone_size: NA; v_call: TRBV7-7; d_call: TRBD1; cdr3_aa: CASSPGPPGQGGETQYF; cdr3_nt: TGTGCTAGCAGCCCAGGACCCCCGGGACAGGGTGGGGAGACCCAGTACTTC
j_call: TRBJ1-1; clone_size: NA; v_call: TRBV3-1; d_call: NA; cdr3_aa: CASSQERKVGNTEAFF; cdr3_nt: TGTGCCAGCAGCCAAGAGCGGAAAGTTGGAAACACTGAAGCTTTCTTT
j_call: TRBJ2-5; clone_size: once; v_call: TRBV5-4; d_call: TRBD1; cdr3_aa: CASSLAGQEETQYF; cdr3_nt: TGTGCCAGCAGCTTGGCGGGACAGGAAGAGACCCAGTACTTC
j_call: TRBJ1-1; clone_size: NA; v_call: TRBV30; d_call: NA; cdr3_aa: CAWKGGSNTEAFF; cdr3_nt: TGTGCCTGGAAAGGGGGTTCGAACACTGAAGCTTTCTTT
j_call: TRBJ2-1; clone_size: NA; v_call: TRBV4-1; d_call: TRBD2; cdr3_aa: CASSQFPVAGGGEQFF; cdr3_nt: TGCGCCAGCAGCCAGTTCCCCGTAGCGGGGGGAGGCGAGCAGTTCTTC
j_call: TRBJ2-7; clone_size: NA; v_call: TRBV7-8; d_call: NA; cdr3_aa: CASSARTSAEQYF; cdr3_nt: TGTGCCAGCAGCGCGAGAACGTCCGCCGAGCAGTACTTC
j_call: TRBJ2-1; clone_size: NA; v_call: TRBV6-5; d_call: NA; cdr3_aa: CASSEPGRHNEQFF; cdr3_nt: TGTGCCAGCAGTGAACCGGGCCGTCACAATGAGCAGTTCTTC
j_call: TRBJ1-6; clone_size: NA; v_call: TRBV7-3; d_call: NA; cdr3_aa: CASSSTGMNSPLHF; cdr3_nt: TGTGCCAGCAGCTCGACCGGCATGAATTCACCCCTCCACTTT
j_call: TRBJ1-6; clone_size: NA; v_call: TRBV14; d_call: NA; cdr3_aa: CASSQVWGESPLHF; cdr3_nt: TGTGCCAGCAGCCAAGTATGGGGCGAGTCACCCCTCCACTTT
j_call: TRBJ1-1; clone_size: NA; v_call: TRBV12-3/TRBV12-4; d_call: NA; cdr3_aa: CASTRSSSPGANTEAFF; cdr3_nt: TGTGCCAGCACCCGTTCCTCGAGTCCCGGGGCGAACACTGAAGCTTTCTTT